The 15 T cell receptor beta chains listed next were all sequenced from one sample in a study of spatial heterogeneity in lung cancer. Study results and limitations: One measure, the expanded intratumoral alpha and beta TCR count, tracked tumor mutation counts.

The antigens for these receptors are not known. This sample's time point: sample taken at primary tumor resection. TCRdb redid the calling of the 5' RACE reads with MiXCR, one entry per CDR3 protein. The sample carries more than 25,000 distinct CDR3 sequences, about 7.1% recorded once. Source: lung tumor tissue, taken at surgery. Receptor source: a male donor with early-stage non-small cell lung cancer.

This clonotype counts as medium-sized (0.01 to 0.1%). The CDR3 DNA reads TGTGCCAGCAGTTACTCGAGCCCGACAGTAACCGGGGAGCTGTTTTTT. This sequence encodes CASSYSSPTVTGELFF. V is TRBV6-5 and J is TRBJ2-2; a possible D gene is TRBD1 (5 bases). V was clipped by 0 bases and J by 5 bases, with 13 bases between them. The CDR3 length is 16 residues. From germline, CDR1 is MNHEY and CDR2 SVGAGI.

This clonotype was found many times. The rearrangement joins TRBV11-2 to TRBJ1-5; no reliable D call. Germline V gives CDR1 SGHAT, CDR2 FQNNGV. This CDR3 region has 12 residues. V dropped 2 bases and J dropped 9 bases, with 8 bases sitting between them. The CDR3, as DNA: TGTGCCAGCAGCTTACCGGCGGGGCCCCAGCATTTT. Translating it yields CASSLPAGPQHF.

This clonotype is medium-sized by share. The CDR3 bases are TGTGCCAGCAGCCTCCCAATCATCTACGAGCAGTACTTC. It yields the protein CASSLPIIYEQYF. The chain employs TRBV7-8 and TRBJ2-7; no definite D call. V lost 5 bases and J lost 3, with 11 bases in between. The CDR3 is made up of 13 amino acids. The V gene's germline CDR1 is SGHVS and CDR2 FQNEAQ.

This clonotype came up many times. The gene calls are TRBV4-1 and TRBJ1-2, with TRBD1 as a possible D gene (6 bases). Trimming stripped 5 bases from V and 3 bases from J, with 10 bases between. Germline V CDR1 and CDR2: MGHRA, YSYEKL. CDR3 size: 13 residues. This CDR3 reads CASSVGGDYGYTF. The CDR3 DNA follows: TGCGCCAGCAGCGTAGGGGGAGACTATGGCTACACCTTC.

This clonotype was seen at least ten times. The V call is TRBV7-9, the J call TRBJ1-6; D unresolved. This CDR3 is built from 14 residues. Germline assignment: CDR1 SEHNR and CDR2 FQNEAQ (reference sequence). Trimming removed 1 base at V and 8 bases at J, with 9 bases between. CDR3 in DNA: TGTGCCAGCAGCTTAGGCGGAAGAGATTCACCCCTCCACTTT. Translating gives CASSLGGRDSPLHF.

This clonotype showed up many times. The V and J genes are TRBV10-1 and TRBJ2-7; no reliable D call. With 3 bases removed from V and 3 bases from J, the gap between germline ends came to 12 bases. The V gene's germline CDR1 is WNHNN and CDR2 SYGVQD (reference sequence). The CDR3 loop spans 14 amino acids. The CDR3 reads CASSDAGAFYEQYF. In DNA, the CDR3 is TGCGCCAGCAGTGATGCAGGCGCTTTCTACGAGCAGTACTTC.

This clonotype was picked up many times. The gene calls are TRBV28 and TRBJ2-1; no clear D. This CDR3 is built from 16 residues. V gave up 4 bases and J gave up 5 bases, with 18 bases separating them. Germline V CDR1 and CDR2: MDHEN, SYDVKM. CDR3 residues: CASSSPVRDPNNEQFF. In DNA, the CDR3 is TGTGCCAGCAGTTCCCCCGTGCGAGACCCAAACAATGAGCAGTTCTTC.

This chain uses TRBV4-1 with TRBJ2-3; D gene uncertain. Trimming stripped 0 bases from V and 2 bases from J, with 9 bases between. CDR1 MGHRA and CDR2 YSYEKL come from the germline V gene. CDR3 length equals 15 residues. As DNA, the CDR3 is TGCGCCAGCAGCCAAGAGGCCAGCCCCACAGATACGCAGTATTTT. Its translation: CASSQEASPTDTQYF.

Only a few counts were recorded for this clonotype. The chain links TRBV6-2 or TRBV6-3 to TRBJ2-5; 8 bases line up with TRBD1. CDR1 is MNHEY, CDR2 SVGEGT, per germline. The CDR3 is made up of 12 amino acids. Trimming at V came to 6 bases and at J to 6 bases, leaving 3 bases not matched to a gene. This chain's CDR3 is CASSGQGKTQYF. In DNA, the CDR3 is TGTGCCAGCAGCGGACAGGGAAAGACCCAGTACTTC.

This clonotype was observed many times. The chain links TRBV2 to TRBJ2-7; D not resolved. Looked up from germline, CDR1 is SNHLY and CDR2 is FYNNEI. The CDR3 totals 13 residues. The V gene lost 2 bases and the J gene lost 4 bases, with 9 bases spanning the gap. CDR3 sequence (DNA): TGTGCCAGCAGTGAATGGGGTCGGTACGAGCAGTACTTC. Translation gives CASSEWGRYEQYF.

Points on this clonotype: A read error may be the cause here, since a much bigger clone is one base away. V is TRBV28 and J is TRBJ1-4; D is unclear. V lost 3 bases, J lost 3 bases, and 5 bases lay in between. The CDR3 is made up of 13 amino acids. CDR1 and CDR2 (germline): MDHEN, SYDVKM. In nucleotides, the CDR3 is TGTGCCAGCAGTTTGACATCTAATGAAAAACTGTTTTTT. Its translation is CASSLTSNEKLFF.

There are a few counts of this clonotype. This may come from a read error, since a much larger clone is one base off. The chain recombines TRBV7-9 with TRBJ1-2; no firm D call. This CDR3 is 14 amino acids long. V shed 2 bases and J shed 7 bases, with 14 bases lying between them. Germline assignment: CDR1 SEHNR and CDR2 FQNEAQ (reference sequence). For the CDR3, the DNA is TGTGCCAGCAGCTTAAGAGGGCAGACCGGTGGCTACACCTTC. It translates to CASSLRGQTGGYTF.

This clonotype came up many times. This chain uses TRBV7-2 with TRBJ2-7; D gene unclear. CDR3 length equals 14 residues. Trimming cost V 7 bases and J 0 bases, with 13 bases left between them. Germline lookup yields CDR1 SGHTA and CDR2 FQGNSA. The CDR3 here is CASKPAPSSYEQYF. The CDR3, as DNA: TGTGCCAGCAAACCAGCACCTAGCTCCTACGAGCAGTACTTC. The full variable domain, in which reference TRBV7-2 and TRBJ2-7 provide the parts outside the CDR3, is GAGVSQSPSNKVTEKGKDVELRCDPISGHTALYWYRQSLGQGLEFLIYFQGNSAPDKSGLPSDRFSAERTGGSVSTLTIQRTQQEDSAVYLCASKPAPSSYEQYFGPGTRLTVT.

This clonotype was counted at least ten times. Here the CDR3 DNA reads TGTGCCATCAGTCCTAGCAGCTCCTACAATGAGCAGTTCTTC. This encodes CAISPSSSYNEQFF. The chain uses TRBV10-3 and TRBJ2-1, with a possible D match to TRBD2 (5 bases). The germline gives CDR1 ENHRY, CDR2 SYGVKD. Trimming took off 5 bases at V and 0 bases at J, with 8 bases between the two ends. The CDR3 is 14 residues long.

This clonotype was recorded many times. J is TRBJ2-5 and V is TRBV5-1, with 9 bases identical to TRBD1. This CDR3 is 15 amino acids long. The germline V gene has CDR1 SGHRS and CDR2 YFSETQ. J gave up 1 base and V 1 base, and 2 bases lay outside the gene matches. This CDR3 reads CASSLRDRAQETQYF. DNA of the CDR3: TGCGCCAGCAGCTTGAGGGACAGGGCCCAAGAGACCCAGTACTTC. Full variable domain (rest looked up from reference TRBV5-1 and TRBJ2-5): KAGVTQTPRYLIKTRGQQVTLSCSPISGHRSVSWYQQTPGQGLQFLFEYFSETQRNKGNFPGRFSGRQFSNSRSEMNVSTLELGDSALYLCASSLRDRAQETQYFGPGTRLLVL.